This TCR beta chain is drawn from a study of cytomegalovirus exposure and HLA in healthy donors (TCRdb year 2017). Looking at the study overall: In an earlier analysis of roughly 500 of the donors, around 290 Gb of sequence data and roughly 100 million unique TCR beta sequences from approximately 180 million T cells were reported. Approximately 330 gigabases of sequencing data and approximately 91 million unique TCR sequences made up an early release that covered several hundred HLA-typed donors. Among the roughly 410 genotyped donors, around 81% belonged to the genetic ancestry cluster associated with self-reported Caucasian donors. The study aimed to test whether signatures of past pathogen exposure could be identified by cataloging public T cell receptors. Using immunosequencing, the study profiled T cell repertoires from around 670 subjects and related those repertoires to cytomegalovirus serostatus. Besides the first cohort of 500 to 700 subjects, a separate validation cohort made up of 120 different subjects was used. High-throughput TCR immunosequencing, statistical association of individual TCRs with disease status, and machine learning were combined to predict cytomegalovirus infection status. To study patterns of TCR occurrence, a later analysis re-analyzed previously published TCR beta repertoires from hundreds of donors and added high-resolution HLA genotyping. The later analysis used no new phenotypic data to find candidate immune exposures, relying instead on TCR beta sequences and their occurrence across donors. In an earlier analysis of 500 to 650 of the donors, high-throughput TCR beta sequencing was used to judge whether each TCR beta V gene segment behaved as functional or pseudogenic. Donor age, sex, ethnicity and CMV serostatus were collected together with the repertoire data. Genome-wide SNP genotypes for about 65% of the roughly 670 donors were used in a later genetic analysis, which treated that subset as a discovery cohort. Every discovery cohort repertoire had been produced on one sequencing platform. HLA typing covered class I and class II loci at four-digit resolution. The number of typed donors differed by locus: about 629-630 for A, B, C, DRB1 and DQB1; about 520 for DQA1; about 600 for DPA1; and approximately 450 for DPB1. About five DR-DQ haplotypes were treated as single units for association and clustering because of strong linkage in the cohort. Across approximately 420 genotyped donors of the cohort, an average of about 220,000 unique TCR beta nucleotide sequences per donor were sequenced, and 15% to 20% of those sequences were non-productive. Beyond this particular receptor, the publication reports: The presence/absence analyses assumed that sequencing depth was roughly uniform across donors, and that assumption may not be true. Because HLA typing was unavailable for some donors at each locus, only the typed subset was used in association tests. While some public TCRs were present in many individuals, most TCR sequences turned up only very rarely across donors. Roughly 17 rarely observed V segments, including chromosome 9 orphons, were excluded from the earlier analysis of several hundred of the donors because counts were too low. A few of the identified cytomegalovirus-associated TCR beta chains were confirmed in vitro to be specific for cytomegalovirus antigens. In a later analysis, HLA-associated TCR beta chains were found to be more clonally expanded and to have lower generation probabilities than equally common non-associated chains. Strong co-occurrence of HLA alleles, especially DR and DQ, made assigning TCR associations to individual alleles difficult. Some IMGT-functional V segments, including TRBV6-2 and TRBV6-3, could not be told apart with the 87-base-pair reads, so those segments were excluded. Only TCR beta chains were sequenced in this cohort, and the absence of alpha or paired-chain data limited detectable features. In an earlier analysis of around 500 of the donors, most TCR beta V segments appeared in productive rearrangements about 90% or about 30% of the time, broadly matching IMGT annotations. In a later genetic analysis, a missense DCLRE1C variant was associated with V-gene and J-gene trimming of TCR beta chains, and the association was replicated in an independent cohort. In the study, some 160 TCR beta chains were listed as associated with cytomegalovirus. A later genetic analysis reported fewer N-insertions in productive TCRs among donors in an Asian-associated ancestry cluster than the roughly 620-donor mean. In a later analysis, the rate of TCR association differed among HLA loci, with DRB1 alleles having the most associated TCRs and HLA-C alleles having the fewest. It was suggested by the authors that the approach could potentially be generalized to other disease states and immunological phenotypes. A cluster of highly shared sequence variants was judged likely to be a technical artifact of the sequencing pipeline. Immune exposure information for the cohort was limited to CMV serostatus. A further reported finding was that TCR beta sequences accurately predicted the HLA-A and HLA-B alleles for most subjects in the first cohort. In a later analysis, around 15,000 TCR beta sequences were associated with specific HLA alleles at a false discovery rate of 0.05. Linkage disequilibrium might explain the correlated functional status among segregating V segments, but an unknown experimental factor could not be excluded. A later analysis found that most CMV-associated TCR beta chains appeared HLA-restricted, with HLA associations seemingly driven largely by CMV exposure. Several of the top co-occurrence clusters appeared to be linked to parvovirus B19, influenza, CMV and Epstein-Barr virus, according to a later analysis. In both the original and validation cohorts, the classifier was reported to diagnose cytomegalovirus status with high specificity and sensitivity.

The method behind the library was the immunoSEQ multiplex PCR assay. A mixture of 60 forward primers for TCR Vbeta segments and 13 reverse primers for TCR Jbeta segments was used in the multiplex PCR. Amplification of the CDR3 region of rearranged TCR beta genes was performed with a multiplex PCR assay on genomic DNA. The amplified TCR beta libraries were sequenced on the Illumina HiSeq System as 87-base-pair reads. The published analysis was carried out like this. In a later analysis, tens of millions of unique TCR beta chains were counted across the approximately 620 repertoires, and roughly 11 million of these chains were shared by at least two donors. A nearest-neighbor algorithm error-corrected the raw reads and collapsed the reads into unique sequences, merging closely related sequences to remove PCR and sequencing errors. Alignment of CDR3 sequences to IMGT reference sequences was used to assign V, D and J gene segments. For a sequence to be retained, a match of at least six nucleotides was required to both a V gene segment and a J gene segment. Rearrangements were classified as productive when the CDR3 lacked stop codons and remained in frame with V and J, and all other rearrangements were classified as non-productive. Following IMGT convention, CDR3 was defined as the stretch from the second conserved V-encoded cysteine to the conserved J-encoded phenylalanine. The earlier analysis of some 600 of the donors excluded sequences that lacked an unambiguous match to a single V gene segment. In an earlier analysis of about 590 of the donors, a V segment was called functional when productive rearrangements were above 56.7%, and segregating when the standard deviation between donors exceeded 5%. A statistical classification framework was built for diagnosing cytomegalovirus status from the catalog of TCR beta chain sequences. In a later analysis, V and J genes were assigned by comparing TCR nucleotide sequences against IMGT/GENE-DB human TR gene sequences. Using the TCRdist pipeline, a later analysis assigned CDR3 sequences along with most-parsimonious VDJ recombination scenarios. A later analysis defined each TCR beta chain by its CDR3 amino acid sequence plus V-gene family, and excluded reads lacking a unique V-gene family. As a way to deal with suspected cross-contamination and a sequencing artifact, a later analysis dropped approximately 590 nucleotide sequences that were highly shared and had low generation probability. A later analysis calculated a clonal expansion index for each public chain from normalized within-repertoire ranks of inferred template counts. Generation probabilities in a later analysis came from a VDJ recombination model fitted to out-of-frame rearrangements, and those results were checked against IGoR. In a later analysis, hypergeometric tests were used to score TCR-TCR, TCR-HLA and TCR-CMV co-occurrence, with a repertoire-size bias correction applied to TCR pairs. To estimate false discovery rates, a later analysis permuted the HLA or CMV assignments 20 times. In a later analysis, co-occurring TCRs were grouped using DBSCAN, with TCRdist sequence similarity added in when clustering inside HLA-allele-positive subsets. Co-occurrence clustering excluded repertoires with fewer than 30,000 or more than 120,000 public chains, plus five with anomalous nucleotide sharing. This immuneACCESS table, as held by TCRdb, lists in-frame sequences with V and J called but not all clones. Of the missing ones, under half trace to an unresolved V gene in checked studies; the others have no known cause. That table supplies the V and J calls and clone size; D and trimming were determined from the DNA. Recorded for this sample are 150,000 or so clones; around 80% of them occurred a single time. In total, the top ten clones hold 1% of the sample.

As to this clone: The antigen it binds to is not known. No much larger clone exists at a distance of one base, and base qualities are not known.

The V and J ends are trimmed by 6 bases and 8 bases, leaving 16 bases between them. The CDR3 has 13 amino acids, counting the end cysteine and phenylalanine. The only DNA kept is the CDR3, 39 bases in frame from the first base. The germline V gene sets CDR1 to MDHEN and CDR2 to SYDVKM. The cohort consisted of 666 healthy bone marrow donors. Cohort members were all nominally healthy when sampled, although unrecorded immune exposures were likely present. The donor tested CMV seropositive, placing the donor among the roughly 300 seropositive members of the cohort. Every donor gave a peripheral blood sample, and the peripheral blood mononuclear cells from that sample were used for TCR beta sequencing. The Qiagen DNeasy Blood Extraction Kit was used to extract genomic DNA from the blood cell samples.

Recombination linked TRBV28 to TRBJ1-1; a confident D gene designation cannot be given. The sample was PBMCs. This clonotype was sampled from a woman in her fifties or sixties in good health and CMV-seropositive. The nucleotide sequence is given as TGTGCCAGCAGCCCCCCTTACGGAGCCGAAGCTTTCTTT. Its protein reads: CASSPPYGAEAFF.